The entry below gives a single T cell receptor (beta chain) sequence along with its context. The antigen it recognizes is unknown. Being one base from a much bigger clone, this may be a read error. TCR beta CDR3 regions were amplified from RNA transcripts. For the first round of RT-PCR on the TCR CDR3, the HTBI primer set was used together with the Qiagen OneStep RT-PCR kit. The libraries were constructed in a second round of multiplex PCR and then size-selected and purified. Sequencing of the libraries was done on an Illumina HiSeq2000 using paired-end 100 bp reads. As for how the authors treated the data: Raw data were processed with SOAPnuke, discarding reads with adapters, uncalled bases, mean Phred below 15, or no exact constant-primer or identifier match. COPE v1.2.5 was used to merge the high-quality paired reads, and each unique nucleotide sequence was defined as a clonotype. Clonotypes were aligned to IMGT TRBV, TRBD and TRBJ reference segments using MiTCR v1.1. The analysis included only V-J combinations with a frequency above 0.0001, which together covered roughly 99% of the repertoires. A TCS score was defined as the ratio between F50 (clonal expansion) and ExV (chaos), using BLOSUM62-based TCRdist between CDR3 peptides within each V-J. Welch's t-statistics and random forest reduced fewer than 600 V-J features to roughly 13, which were used in a naive Bayes classifier (R e1071). TCRdb handled the public reads itself, with Q25 trimming in fastp and clone calling in MiXCR, and kept productive beta chains. Each entry merges the rows of one CDR3 protein and shows their most common DNA and genes. TCRdb, rather than the study authors, made the V and J calls. The sample data list 600,000 to 650,000 distinct CDR3 sequences, and roughly 16% of these were observed just once. The top ten clones comprise 3.8% of the sample.

This sample is drawn from a study of T cells in Graves' hyperthyroidism and ophthalmopathy (dated by TCRdb to about 2019). Looking at the study overall: Peripheral blood was collected at initial diagnosis, before any treatment. After blood sampling, hyperthyroidism patients were treated with methimazole at a starting dose of 30 mg daily, and ophthalmopathy patients were treated with high-dose intravenous methylprednisolone. A discovery cohort of about a hundred patients, roughly 45 with Graves' ophthalmopathy and fewer than 65 with stable Graves' hyperthyroidism, was used to find distinguishing TCR V-J signatures. The 100 or so discovery patients were randomly divided into training and test sets at a 7:3 ratio. An independent validation cohort of fewer than 20 hyperthyroidism patients and over 15 patients who later progressed to ophthalmopathy tested prospective prediction of ophthalmopathy. In addition, the study compared T-cell repertoires in thyroid tissue and in blood from roughly six Graves' hyperthyroidism patients. The paper reports TCR Vbeta CDR3 sequencing of fewer than 150 peripheral blood samples: under 45 ophthalmopathy, under 85 hyperthyroidism and around 17 progressor patients.

A patient counted as having stable Graves' hyperthyroidism if no progression to ophthalmopathy occurred over 18 months of follow-up. Hyperthyroidism patients were aged 18 to 65 years and newly diagnosed, with disease duration of less than 2 months. The study excluded patients with uncontrolled infections, other autoimmune diseases, pregnancy or lactation. Diagnoses were based on clinical symptoms, serum thyroxine and TRAb, thyroid ultrasound and orbital computed tomography. Ficoll-Paque density gradient centrifugation was used to isolate PBMCs from around 10 ml of fresh peripheral blood. Total RNA was extracted using Trizol reagent, and RNA quality was assessed on an Agilent 2100 Bioanalyzer. Study-level results and caveats: Most expanded thyroid clonotypes (frequency above 0.001) were also detected in blood, a finding suggesting that blood repertoires may reflect thyroid immune responses. Sample size was not statistically predetermined, and blinding of investigators to group allocation was not performed. A model built on a 13 V-J signature distinguished ophthalmopathy from stable hyperthyroidism, reaching about 88% sensitivity and 81.08% specificity in cross-validation and 80%/75% in testing. During validation, the model predicted progression to ophthalmopathy a median of approximately 7 months ahead of onset, with more than 55% sensitivity and less than 85% specificity.

CDR1 is given as MNHNS and CDR2 as SASEGT, both from the germline V gene. The CDR3 starts with the cysteine, ends with the phenylalanine, and has 19 residues. Only the CDR3 portion is preserved as DNA: 57 bases, with reading frame beginning at the first base. This clonotype was sampled from a woman in her thirties with Graves' hyperthyroidism. The rearranged segments are TRBV6-1 and TRBJ2-1; there is no confident call for the D gene. Sequencing used blood. The CDR3 region has the sequence CASWFADVLTRSSYNEQLF. The DNA sequence is given as TGTGCCAGCTGGTTCGCGGACGTTCTCACACGCAGCTCCTACAATGAGCAGCTCTTC.